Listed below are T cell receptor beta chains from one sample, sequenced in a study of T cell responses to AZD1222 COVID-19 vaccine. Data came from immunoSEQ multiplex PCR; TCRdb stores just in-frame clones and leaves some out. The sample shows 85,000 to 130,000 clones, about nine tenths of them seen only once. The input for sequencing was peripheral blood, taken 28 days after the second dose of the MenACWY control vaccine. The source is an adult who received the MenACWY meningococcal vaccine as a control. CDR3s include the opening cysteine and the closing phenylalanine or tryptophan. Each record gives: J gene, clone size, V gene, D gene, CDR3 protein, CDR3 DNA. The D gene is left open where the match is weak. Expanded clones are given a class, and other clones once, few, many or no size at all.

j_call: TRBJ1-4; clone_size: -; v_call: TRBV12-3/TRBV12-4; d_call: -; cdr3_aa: CASSLARDEKLFF; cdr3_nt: TGTGCCAGCAGTTTAGCGCGGGACGAAAAACTGTTTTTT
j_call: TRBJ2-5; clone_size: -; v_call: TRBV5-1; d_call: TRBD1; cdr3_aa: CASSLGQRETQYF; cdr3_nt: TGCGCCAGCAGCCTGGGACAGCGGGAGACCCAGTACTTC
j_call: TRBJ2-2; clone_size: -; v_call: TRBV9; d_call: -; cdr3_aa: CASSSNLVFAADTGELFF; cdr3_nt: TGTGCCAGCAGTAGTAATCTCGTCTTCGCGGCGGACACCGGGGAGCTGTTTTTT
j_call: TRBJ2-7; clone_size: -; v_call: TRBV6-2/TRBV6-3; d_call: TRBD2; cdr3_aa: CASSSGTSGVRSYEQYF; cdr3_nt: TGTGCCAGCAGCTCCGGGACTAGCGGGGTCCGCTCCTACGAGCAGTACTTC
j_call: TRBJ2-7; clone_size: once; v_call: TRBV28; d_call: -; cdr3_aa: CASSLPPRRAYEQYF; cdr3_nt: TGTGCCAGCAGTTTACCCCCCCGGCGGGCCTACGAGCAGTACTTC
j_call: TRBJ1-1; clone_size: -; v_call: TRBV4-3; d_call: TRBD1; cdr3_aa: CASSQTTGREAFF; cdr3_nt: TGCGCCAGCAGCCAAACGACAGGGAGAGAAGCTTTCTTT
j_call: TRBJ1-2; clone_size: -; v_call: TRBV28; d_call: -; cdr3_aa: CASSSETAREANYGYTF; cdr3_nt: TGTGCCAGCAGCTCCGAAACCGCCAGGGAGGCTAACTATGGCTACACCTTC
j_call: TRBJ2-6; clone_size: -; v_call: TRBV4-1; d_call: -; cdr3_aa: CASSQDTGGQGGSGANVLTF; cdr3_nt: TGCGCCAGCAGCCAAGATACGGGAGGCCAGGGGGGGTCTGGGGCCAACGTCCTGACTTTC
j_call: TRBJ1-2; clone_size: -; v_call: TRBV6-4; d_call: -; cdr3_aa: CASSEGGPSYGYTF; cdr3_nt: TGTGCCAGCAGTGAGGGAGGGCCCAGCTATGGCTACACCTTC
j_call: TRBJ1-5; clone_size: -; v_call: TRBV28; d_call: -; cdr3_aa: CASSAGHSNQPQHF; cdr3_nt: TGTGCCAGCAGTGCGGGACATAGCAATCAGCCCCAGCATTTT
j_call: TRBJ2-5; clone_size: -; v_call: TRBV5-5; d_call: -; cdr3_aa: CASSWVTGTGRALHQYF; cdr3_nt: TGTGCCAGCAGCTGGGTCACCGGGACGGGGCGTGCTCTTCACCAGTACTTC
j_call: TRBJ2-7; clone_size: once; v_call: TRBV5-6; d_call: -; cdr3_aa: CASSLGPPNEQYF; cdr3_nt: TGTGCCAGCAGCTTGGGCCCTCCCAACGAGCAGTACTTC
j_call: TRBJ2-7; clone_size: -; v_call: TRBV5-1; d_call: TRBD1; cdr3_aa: CASSLGPTGASYEQYF; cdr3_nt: TGCGCCAGCAGCTTGGGGCCGACAGGGGCCTCCTACGAGCAGTACTTC
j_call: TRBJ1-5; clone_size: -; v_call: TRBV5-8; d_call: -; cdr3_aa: CASSLEFGTGNQPQHF; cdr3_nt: TGTGCCAGCAGCTTGGAATTTGGGACCGGTAATCAGCCCCAGCATTTT
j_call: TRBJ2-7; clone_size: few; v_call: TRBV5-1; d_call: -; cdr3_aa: CASSGGGPGQEQYF; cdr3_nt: TGCGCCAGCAGCGGAGGCGGACCGGGTCAAGAGCAGTACTTC
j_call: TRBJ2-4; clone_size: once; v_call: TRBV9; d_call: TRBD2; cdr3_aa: CASSVGLAGGQGIQYF; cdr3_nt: TGTGCCAGCAGCGTGGGCCTAGCGGGGGGGCAGGGCATTCAGTACTTC
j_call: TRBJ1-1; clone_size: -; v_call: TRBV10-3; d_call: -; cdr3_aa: CAISGRPDTEAFF; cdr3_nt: TGTGCCATCAGTGGTCGCCCAGACACTGAAGCTTTCTTT
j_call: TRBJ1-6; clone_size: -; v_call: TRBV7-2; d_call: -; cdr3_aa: CASSRDVSSPLHF; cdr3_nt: TGTGCCAGCAGCCGGGACGTAAGTTCACCCCTCCACTTT
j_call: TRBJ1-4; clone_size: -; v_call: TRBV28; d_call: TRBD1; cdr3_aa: CASRQTRGDRGNEKLFF; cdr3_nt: TGTGCCAGCAGACAAACAAGGGGGGACAGGGGGAACGAAAAACTGTTTTTT
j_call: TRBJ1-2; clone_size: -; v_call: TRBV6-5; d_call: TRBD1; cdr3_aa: CASSSWTGANYGYTF; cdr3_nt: TGTGCCAGCAGTTCCTGGACAGGGGCTAACTATGGCTACACCTTC
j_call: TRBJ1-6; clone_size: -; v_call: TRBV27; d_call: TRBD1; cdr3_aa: CASSLGQVGGSPLHF; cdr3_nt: TGTGCCAGCAGTTTAGGACAGGTAGGTGGTTCACCCCTCCACTTT
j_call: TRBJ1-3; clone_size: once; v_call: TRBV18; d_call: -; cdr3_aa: CASSPVGAFGSTSGNTIYF; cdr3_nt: TGTGCCAGCTCACCGGTGGGGGCGTTCGGTAGTACCTCTGGAAACACCATATATTTT
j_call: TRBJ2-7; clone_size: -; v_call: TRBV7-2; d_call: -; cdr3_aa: CASSADTEQYF; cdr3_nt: TGTGCCAGCAGCGCAGACACCGAGCAGTACTTC
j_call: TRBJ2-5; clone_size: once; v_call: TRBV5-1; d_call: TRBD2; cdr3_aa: CASSTRTSGGAVGTQYF; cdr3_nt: TGCGCCAGCAGCACCCGGACTAGCGGGGGGGCCGTCGGGACCCAGTACTTC
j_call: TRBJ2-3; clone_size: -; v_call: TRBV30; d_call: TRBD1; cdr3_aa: CAWSVQDRVDTQYF; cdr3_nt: TGTGCCTGGAGTGTACAAGACAGGGTGGATACGCAGTATTTT
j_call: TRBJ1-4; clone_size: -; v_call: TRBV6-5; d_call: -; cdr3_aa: CASRYDSRLNEKLFF; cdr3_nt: TGTGCCAGCAGATACGACAGCAGGTTAAATGAAAAACTGTTTTTT
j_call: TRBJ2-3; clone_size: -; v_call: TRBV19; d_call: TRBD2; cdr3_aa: CASSPRAGGGPLIPQYF; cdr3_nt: TGTGCCAGTAGTCCTAGGGCCGGCGGGGGGCCCCTCATCCCGCAGTATTTT
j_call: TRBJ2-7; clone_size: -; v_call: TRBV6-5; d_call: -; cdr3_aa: CASSYSSHGGSYEQYF; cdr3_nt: TGTGCCAGCAGTTACTCGAGCCATGGGGGATCCTACGAGCAGTACTTC
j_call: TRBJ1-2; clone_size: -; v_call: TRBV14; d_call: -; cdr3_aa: CASSQDWETGLNGYTF; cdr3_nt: TGTGCCAGCAGCCAAGATTGGGAGACGGGGTTGAATGGCTACACCTTC
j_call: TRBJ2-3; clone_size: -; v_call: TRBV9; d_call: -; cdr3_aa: CASSVEGALADTQYF; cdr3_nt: TGTGCCAGCAGCGTAGAGGGCGCCCTCGCAGATACGCAGTATTTT
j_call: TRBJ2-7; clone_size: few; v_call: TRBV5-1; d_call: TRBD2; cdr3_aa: CASRGGDEQYF; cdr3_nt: TGCGCCAGCCGGGGGGGCGACGAGCAGTACTTC
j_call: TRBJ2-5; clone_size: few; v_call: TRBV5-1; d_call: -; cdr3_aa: CASSAIRQETQYF; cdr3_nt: TGCGCCAGCAGCGCAATACGGCAAGAGACCCAGTACTTC
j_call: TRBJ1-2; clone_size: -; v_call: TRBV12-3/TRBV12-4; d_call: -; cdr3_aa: CASTLADGYTF; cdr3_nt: TGTGCCAGCACCCTGGCGGATGGCTACACCTTC
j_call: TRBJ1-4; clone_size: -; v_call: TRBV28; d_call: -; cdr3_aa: CASSALNEKLFF; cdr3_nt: TGTGCCAGCAGTGCCTTAAATGAAAAACTGTTTTTT
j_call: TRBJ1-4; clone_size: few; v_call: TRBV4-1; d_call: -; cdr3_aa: CASSQDGTGSGEKLFF; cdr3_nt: TGCGCCAGCAGCCAAGATGGCACCGGGTCGGGGGAAAAACTGTTTTTT
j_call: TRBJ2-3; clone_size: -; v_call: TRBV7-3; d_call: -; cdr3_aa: CASSSGDTTTDTQYF; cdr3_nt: TGTGCCAGCAGCTCCGGGGACACAACCACAGATACGCAGTATTTT